Below, 23 T cell receptor beta chains from the same sample are listed, as sequenced in a study of vaccination effects on CD4 cells after COVID-19. CD4+ T cells specific for antigen were expanded with viral peptide pools by the ViraFEST assay before sequencing. Following 10 days of culture, CD4+ T cells were isolated. Absence of prior SARS-CoV-2 infection characterized the vaccine recipients, who showed negative nucleocapsid antibodies. These receptors' targets are unknown. The data were produced by immunoSEQ multiplex PCR, yet TCRdb's version contains in-frame clones alone and is incomplete. The sample has tens of thousands of clones; around 72% are singletons. This specimen was CD4+ T cells from PBMCs cultured with HCoV-OC43 spike peptides, taken before COVID-19 vaccination. As for subset: HCoV-OC43 spike overlapping peptide pool stimulation. All receptors derive from a human donor who received a COVID-19 vaccine.

The V gene is TRBV5-1, the J gene TRBJ2-5; TRBD2 might be the D (5 bases). V lost 2 bases and J lost 6, with 11 bases in between. This CDR3 has 13 residues. Germline CDR1 is SGHRS and CDR2 is YFSETQ. The CDR3 protein is CASSFWTEKTQYF. Here the CDR3 DNA reads TGCGCCAGCAGCTTTTGGACTGAAAAGACCCAGTACTTC.

V gene TRBV5-1 combines with J gene TRBJ2-5; the D is unclear. Trimming pared 0 bases from V and 5 bases from J, leaving 5 bases between. Germline V lookup: CDR1 SGHRS, CDR2 YFSETQ. The CDR3 contains 12 residues. The CDR3, as DNA: TGCGCCAGCAGCTTGGCCTGGGAGACCCAGTACTTC. This sequence encodes CASSLAWETQYF.

The chain uses TRBV6-6 and TRBJ1-3, with D unclear. This CDR3 region has 18 residues. In germline, CDR1 is MNHNY, CDR2 SVGAGI (reference sequence). V was cut by 5 bases and J by 0 bases, with 20 bases left in between. The CDR3 coding sequence is TGTGCCAGCAGTCAGTGGACGGTCCAGTCCTTCTCTGGAAACACCATATATTTT. This encodes CASSQWTVQSFSGNTIYF.

This clone was picked up one time. The gene calls are TRBV30 and TRBJ1-6, with 8 positions matching TRBD1. Unmatched junction bases numbered 2, after V lost 5 bases and J lost 2 bases. The CDR3 spans 14 residues. Germline CDR1 and CDR2: GTSNPN and SVGIG (reference sequence). The DNA for the CDR3 is TGTGCCTGGCAGACAGGGGCCTATAATTCACCCCTCCACTTT. It translates to CAWQTGAYNSPLHF.

J is TRBJ1-6 and V is TRBV18, with 11 bases lining up with TRBD1. After removal of 6 bases from V and 8 bases from J, the junction contained 3 bases not matched to a gene. The CDR3 covers 14 residues. Germline loops: CDR1 KGHSH, CDR2 LQKENI. The CDR3 loop reads CASSLDRGHSPLHF. The CDR3 DNA reads TGTGCCAGCTCCCTGGACAGGGGGCATTCACCCCTCCACTTT.

The V gene is TRBV18, the J gene TRBJ1-1; TRBD1 is a possible D gene (5 bases). CDR3 length equals 13 residues. Germline CDR1 and CDR2: KGHSH and LQKENI. V was pared by 9 bases and J by 3 bases, with 14 bases between. DNA of the CDR3: TGTGCCAGTTCGGTGGGGGTGGACACTGAAGCTTTCTTT. It specifies CASSVGVDTEAFF.

V and J are TRBV3-1 (or the pseudogene TRBV3-2) and TRBJ2-3; 8 nucleotides align to TRBD2. V dropped 8 bases and J dropped 1; count of bases not matched to a gene: 8. The CDR3 consists of 15 residues. Germline lookup yields CDR1 LGHDT and CDR2 YNNKEL (reference sequence). CDR3 sequence (DNA): TGTGCCAGCCGCGGGGGGAACTCAGGCACAGATACGCAGTATTTT. Translation: CASRGGNSGTDTQYF.

This clone was counted only a few times. This sequence joins TRBV27 and TRBJ1-6; 7 bases line up with TRBD1. J lost 4 bases, V lost 5 bases, and 5 bases had no gene match. Germline CDR1 reads MNHEY; CDR2 reads SMNVEV (reference sequence). The CDR3 loop spans 15 amino acids. The CDR3 reads CASSRTGVYNSPLHF. CDR3 bases: TGTGCCAGCAGTCGGACAGGTGTTTATAATTCACCCCTCCACTTT.

The V call is TRBV7-8, the J call TRBJ1-2; tentative D call: TRBD1 (5 bases). Trimming took off 5 bases at V and 2 bases at J, with 9 bases between the two ends. Germline lookup yields CDR1 SGHVS and CDR2 FQNEAQ. This CDR3 contains 13 residues. CDR3 in amino acids: CASSGDRNYGYTF. The CDR3 DNA follows: TGTGCCAGCAGCGGTGACAGAAACTATGGCTACACCTTC.

The J gene is TRBJ2-3, the V gene TRBV9, with unresolved D. This CDR3 region has 17 residues. V shed 0 bases and J shed 5 bases, with 19 bases lying between them. The germline V gene encodes CDR1 SGDLS and CDR2 YYNGEE. DNA for the CDR3: TGTGCCAGCAGCGTAGGAGATTCAGCGCCCCGAGGAGATACGCAGTATTTT. This gives the protein CASSVGDSAPRGDTQYF.

This clone was observed once. This chain joins TRBV15 and TRBJ2-3, with unresolved D. Germline V lookup: CDR1 LNHNV, CDR2 YYDKDF (reference sequence). The CDR3 runs 16 residues. V lost 3 bases and J 0 bases, leaving 13 bases between the germline ends. Written as DNA, the CDR3 is TGTGCCACCAGCAGGCCCCACGGACCTAGCACAGATACGCAGTATTTT. Protein: CATSRPHGPSTDTQYF. The variable domain in full, completed from reference TRBV15 and TRBJ2-3, reads DAMVIQNPRYQVTQFGKPVTLSCSQTLNHNVMYWYQQKSSQAPKLLFHYYDKDFNNEADTPDNFQSRRPNTSFCFLDIRSPGLGDTAMYLCATSRPHGPSTDTQYFGPGTRLTVL.

The rearrangement uses TRBV5-1 and TRBJ2-5; tentatively, D is TRBD2 (5 bases). V shed 0 bases and J shed 0 bases, with 9 bases lying between them. The germline V gene has CDR1 SGHRS and CDR2 YFSETQ. This CDR3 has 15 amino acids. The chain's CDR3 is CASSLGPGNQETQYF. CDR3 sequence (DNA): TGCGCCAGCAGCTTGGGTCCGGGGAACCAAGAGACCCAGTACTTC.

This chain links TRBV29-1 with TRBJ1-1; D uncertain. Germline V gene sequence: CDR1 SQVTM, CDR2 ANQGSEA. V shed 4 bases and J shed 1 base, with 10 bases lying between them. There are 13 residues in the CDR3. The CDR3 reads CSVGNPGNTEAFF. The CDR3 DNA reads TGCAGCGTTGGGAACCCTGGGAACACTGAAGCTTTCTTT. Looking up the rest from reference TRBV29-1 and TRBJ1-1 gives the full variable domain: SAVISQKPSRDICQRGTSLTIQCQVDSQVTMMFWYRQQPGQSLTLIATANQGSEATYESGFVIDKFPISRPNLTFSTLTVSNMSPEDSSIYLCSVGNPGNTEAFFGQGTRLTVV.

This chain uses TRBV19 with TRBJ1-2; D unresolved. The V gene lost 9 bases and the J gene lost 0 bases, with 14 bases spanning the gap. The CDR3 has 14 amino acids. Per germline, CDR1 LNHDA and CDR2 SQIVND (reference sequence). The CDR3 coding sequence is TGTGCCAGGACTCTTCGTGGAGCTAACTATGGCTACACCTTC. Translation: CARTLRGANYGYTF.

This chain uses TRBV5-1 with TRBJ2-1, with 9 bases fitting TRBD2. Trimming cost V 8 bases and J 2 bases; bases outside gene matches: 5. The length of the CDR3 is 14 residues. CDR1 SGHRS and CDR2 YFSETQ come from the germline V gene. This chain's CDR3 is CASSAGGTYNEQFF. The CDR3 DNA reads as TGCGCCAGTTCAGCGGGGGGCACCTACAATGAGCAGTTCTTC.

V gene TRBV7-3 combines with J gene TRBJ2-1, with 9 positions matching TRBD2. The CDR3 has 14 residues. V trimming: 5 bases; J trimming: 6 bases; junction bases outside the gene matches: 5. The germline CDR1 and CDR2 sequences are SGHTA and FQGTGA. In DNA, the CDR3 is TGTGCCAGCAGCCAAAGCGGGGGGCCCAATGAGCAGTTCTTC. This sequence encodes CASSQSGGPNEQFF.

J is TRBJ1-5 and V is TRBV20-1, with D maybe TRBD1 (6 bases). The CDR3 is 11 residues long. CDR1 and CDR2 (germline): DFQATT, SNEGSKA (reference sequence). CDR3 nucleotide sequence: TGCGCTCGCGGGGGGCACCAGCCCCAGCATTTT. It codes for CARGGHQPQHF.

The gene calls are TRBV11-2 and TRBJ2-6; 9 nucleotides match TRBD1. Germline CDR1 and CDR2: SGHAT and FQNNGV. The CDR3 is made up of 17 amino acids. Trimming at V came to 5 bases and at J to 0 bases, leaving 5 bases not matched to a gene. Written as DNA, the CDR3 is TGTGCCAGCAGCCATGGACAGGGGACCTCTGGGGCCAACGTCCTGACTTTC. Its protein is CASSHGQGTSGANVLTF.

This chain joins TRBV29-1 and TRBJ2-5; a weak D match, TRBD1 (6 bases). The CDR3 spans 13 residues. Trimming stripped 7 bases from V and 1 base from J, with 13 bases between. Germline V CDR1 and CDR2: SQVTM, ANQGSEA. CDR3 sequence (DNA): TGCAGCGAAAAGAGAGGGGGCCAAGAGACCCAGTACTTC. Translated, it gives CSEKRGGQETQYF.

This rearrangement joins TRBV5-1 to TRBJ1-2; 9 positions match TRBD1. The CDR3 covers 15 residues. Germline lookup yields CDR1 SGHRS and CDR2 YFSETQ. V lost 3 bases, J lost 5 bases, and 8 bases stayed unmatched. The chain's CDR3 is CASSSTGGLTYGYTF. CDR3 DNA: TGCGCCAGCAGCTCTACAGGGGGCCTAACTTATGGCTACACCTTC.

CDR3 in DNA: TGCGCCAGCATCCTCTGGGGCTCGACAGATACGCAGTATTTT. It yields the protein CASILWGSTDTQYF. This chain links TRBV10-1 with TRBJ2-3; D perhaps matches TRBD1 (5 bases). Germline loops: CDR1 WNHNN, CDR2 SYGVQD (reference sequence). The CDR3 runs 14 residues. V was trimmed by 7 bases and J by 3 bases, leaving 14 bases between them.

V is TRBV7-3 and J is TRBJ2-2; TRBD2 is a possible D gene (7 bases). The CDR3 consists of 17 residues. Germline-derived CDR1 and CDR2 are SGHTA and FQGTGA. V dropped 5 bases and J dropped 5 bases, with 21 bases sitting between them. CDR3 sequence (DNA): TGTGCCAGCAGCCCGAGACGGGGGGCCTCCCAGACCGGGGAGCTGTTTTTT. Protein product: CASSPRRGASQTGELFF.

The chain joins TRBV30 to TRBJ1-3, with no clear D. The ends were cut back, 2 bases at V and 0 bases at J, with 11 bases in the middle. Germline lookup yields CDR1 GTSNPN and CDR2 SVGIG (reference sequence). The CDR3 runs to 15 residues. DNA for the CDR3: TGTGCCTGGAGTCCCCGGGCCTTCTCTGGAAACACCATATATTTT. The encoded protein is CAWSPRAFSGNTIYF.